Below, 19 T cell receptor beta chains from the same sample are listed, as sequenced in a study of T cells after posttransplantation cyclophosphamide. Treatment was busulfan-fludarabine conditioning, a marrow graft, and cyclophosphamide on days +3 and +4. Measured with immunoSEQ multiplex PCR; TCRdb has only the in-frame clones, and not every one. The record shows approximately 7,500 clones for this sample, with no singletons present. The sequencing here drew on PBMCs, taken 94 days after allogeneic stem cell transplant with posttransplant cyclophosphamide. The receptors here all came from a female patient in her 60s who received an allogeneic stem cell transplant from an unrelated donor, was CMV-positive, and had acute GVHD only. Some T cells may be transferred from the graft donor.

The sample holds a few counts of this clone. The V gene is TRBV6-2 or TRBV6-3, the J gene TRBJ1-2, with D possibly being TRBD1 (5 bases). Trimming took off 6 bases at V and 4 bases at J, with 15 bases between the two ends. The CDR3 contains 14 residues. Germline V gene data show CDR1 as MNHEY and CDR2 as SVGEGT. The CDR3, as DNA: TGTGCCAGCAGCCCCACCATGAGGGGCTATGGCTACACCTTC. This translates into CASSPTMRGYGYTF.

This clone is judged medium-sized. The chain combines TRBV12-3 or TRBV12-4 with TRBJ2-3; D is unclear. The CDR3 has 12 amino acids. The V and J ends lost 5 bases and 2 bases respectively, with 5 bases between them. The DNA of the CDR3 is TGTGCCAGCAGTCCTATCACAGATACGCAGTATTTT. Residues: CASSPITDTQYF.

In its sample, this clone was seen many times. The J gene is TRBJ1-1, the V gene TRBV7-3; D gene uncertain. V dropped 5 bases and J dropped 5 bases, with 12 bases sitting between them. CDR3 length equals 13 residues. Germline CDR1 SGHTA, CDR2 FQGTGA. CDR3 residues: CASSERAWTEAFF. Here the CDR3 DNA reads TGTGCCAGCAGCGAGCGGGCTTGGACTGAAGCTTTCTTT.

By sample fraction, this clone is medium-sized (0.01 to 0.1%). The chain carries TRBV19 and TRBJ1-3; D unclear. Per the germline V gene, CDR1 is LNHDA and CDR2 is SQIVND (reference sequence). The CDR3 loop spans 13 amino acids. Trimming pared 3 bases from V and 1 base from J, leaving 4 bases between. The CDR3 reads CASSINSGNTIYF. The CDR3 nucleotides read TGTGCCAGTAGTATCAATTCTGGAAACACCATATATTTT.

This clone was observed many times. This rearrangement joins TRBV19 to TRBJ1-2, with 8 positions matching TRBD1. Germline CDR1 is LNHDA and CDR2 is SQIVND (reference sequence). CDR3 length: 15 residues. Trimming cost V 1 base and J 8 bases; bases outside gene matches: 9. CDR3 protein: CASSIVVRGPRGYTF. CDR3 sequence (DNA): TGTGCCAGTAGTATAGTGGTCAGGGGGCCTCGCGGCTACACCTTC.

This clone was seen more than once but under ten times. The CDR3 here is CAWSRTSWSTDTQYF. The CDR3, as DNA: TGTGCCTGGAGTCGAACTAGCTGGAGCACAGATACGCAGTATTTT. The chain recombines TRBV30 with TRBJ2-3; D is perhaps TRBD2 (6 bases). Germline CDR1 GTSNPN, CDR2 SVGIG (reference sequence). The CDR3 length is 15 residues. Trimming took 2 bases from V and 0 from J, leaving 12 bases between them. Using reference TRBV30 and TRBJ2-3 for the parts outside the CDR3, the full variable domain is SQTIHQWPATLVQPVGSPLSLECTVEGTSNPNLYWYRQAAGRGLQLLFYSVGIGQISSEVPQNLSASRPQDRQFILSSKKLLLSDSGFYLCAWSRTSWSTDTQYFGPGTRLTVL.

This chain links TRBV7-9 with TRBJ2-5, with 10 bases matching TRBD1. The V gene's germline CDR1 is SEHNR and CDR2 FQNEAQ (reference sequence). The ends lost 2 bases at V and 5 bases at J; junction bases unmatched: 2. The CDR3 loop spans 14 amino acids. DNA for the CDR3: TGTGCCAGCAGCTTATGGGACAGGGGTGAGACCCAGTACTTC. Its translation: CASSLWDRGETQYF.

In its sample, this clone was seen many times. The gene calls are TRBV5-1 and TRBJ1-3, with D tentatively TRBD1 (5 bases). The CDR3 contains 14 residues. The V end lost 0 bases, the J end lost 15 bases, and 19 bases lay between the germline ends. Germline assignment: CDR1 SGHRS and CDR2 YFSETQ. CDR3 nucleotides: TGCGCCAGCAGCTTGGGCTGGGGCCCCGACCCTAAATATTTT. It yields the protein CASSLGWGPDPKYF.

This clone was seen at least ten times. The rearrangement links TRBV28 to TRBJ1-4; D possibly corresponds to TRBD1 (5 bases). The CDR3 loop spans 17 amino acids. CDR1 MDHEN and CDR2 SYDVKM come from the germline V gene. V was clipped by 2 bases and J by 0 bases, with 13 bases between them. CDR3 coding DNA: TGTGCCAGCAGTTTAGGGGGGATACGTGCAACTAATGAAAAACTGTTTTTT. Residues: CASSLGGIRATNEKLFF.

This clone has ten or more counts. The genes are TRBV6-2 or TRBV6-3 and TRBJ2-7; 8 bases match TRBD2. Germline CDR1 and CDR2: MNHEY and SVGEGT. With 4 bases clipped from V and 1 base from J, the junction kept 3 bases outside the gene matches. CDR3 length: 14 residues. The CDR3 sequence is CASSLAGLSYEQYF. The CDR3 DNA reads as TGTGCCAGCAGTTTAGCGGGATTGTCCTACGAGCAGTACTTC.

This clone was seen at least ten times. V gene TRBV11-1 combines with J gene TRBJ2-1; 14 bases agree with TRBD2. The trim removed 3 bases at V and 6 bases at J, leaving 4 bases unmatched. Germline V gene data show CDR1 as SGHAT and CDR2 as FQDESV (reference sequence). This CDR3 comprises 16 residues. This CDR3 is CASSFWTSGGSNEQFF. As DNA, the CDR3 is TGTGCCAGCAGCTTCTGGACTAGCGGGGGGTCCAATGAGCAGTTCTTC.

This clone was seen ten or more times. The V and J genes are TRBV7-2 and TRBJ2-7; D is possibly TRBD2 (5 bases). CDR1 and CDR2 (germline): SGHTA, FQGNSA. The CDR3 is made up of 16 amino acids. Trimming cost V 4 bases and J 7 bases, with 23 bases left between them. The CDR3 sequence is CASSSAGVFSSNEQYF. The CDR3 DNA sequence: TGTGCCAGCAGCTCTGCCGGGGTCTTCTCTTCGAATGAGCAGTACTTC.

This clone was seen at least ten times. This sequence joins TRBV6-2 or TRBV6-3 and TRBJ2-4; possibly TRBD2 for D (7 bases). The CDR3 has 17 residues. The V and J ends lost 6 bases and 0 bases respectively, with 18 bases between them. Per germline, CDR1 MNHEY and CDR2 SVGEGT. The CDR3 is CASRRGQEGVAKNIQYF. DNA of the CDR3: TGTGCCAGCAGGCGGGGGCAGGAGGGGGTAGCCAAAAACATTCAGTACTTC.

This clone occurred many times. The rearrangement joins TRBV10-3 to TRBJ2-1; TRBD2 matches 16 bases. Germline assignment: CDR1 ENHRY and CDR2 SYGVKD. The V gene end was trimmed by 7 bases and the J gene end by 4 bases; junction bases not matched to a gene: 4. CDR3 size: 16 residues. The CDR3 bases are TGTGCCATCAAAGGGACTAGCGGGAGGGGATACAATGAGCAGTTCTTC. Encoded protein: CAIKGTSGRGYNEQFF.

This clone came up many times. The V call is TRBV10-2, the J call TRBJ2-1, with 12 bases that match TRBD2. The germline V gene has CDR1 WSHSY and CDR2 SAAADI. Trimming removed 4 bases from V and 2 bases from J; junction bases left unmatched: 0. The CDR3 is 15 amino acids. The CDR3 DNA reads TGCGCCAGCAGTGGACTAGCGGGGGCCTACAATGAGCAGTTCTTC. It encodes CASSGLAGAYNEQFF.

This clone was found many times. Here the CDR3 DNA reads TGTGCCAGCAGCTCGAGACAGGGGTATGAGACCCAGTACTTC. This codes for CASSSRQGYETQYF. V is TRBV7-9 and J is TRBJ2-5; TRBD1 agrees at 8 bases. With 4 bases clipped from V and 5 bases from J, the junction kept 6 bases outside the gene matches. The CDR3 is made up of 14 amino acids. Germline V CDR1 and CDR2: SEHNR, FQNEAQ (reference sequence).

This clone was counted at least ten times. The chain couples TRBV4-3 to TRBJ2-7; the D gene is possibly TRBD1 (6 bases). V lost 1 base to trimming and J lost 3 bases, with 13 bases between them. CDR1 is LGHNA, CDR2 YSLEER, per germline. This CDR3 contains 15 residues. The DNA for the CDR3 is TGCGCCAGCAGCCAAGTATCGGGACACGGCTACGAGCAGTACTTC. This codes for CASSQVSGHGYEQYF.

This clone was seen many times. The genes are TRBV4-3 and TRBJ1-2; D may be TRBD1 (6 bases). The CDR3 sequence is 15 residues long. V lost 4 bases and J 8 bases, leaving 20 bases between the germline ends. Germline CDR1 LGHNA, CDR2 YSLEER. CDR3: CASSPATGIRGGYTF. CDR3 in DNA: TGCGCCAGCAGCCCAGCTACAGGGATCCGCGGCGGCTACACCTTC.

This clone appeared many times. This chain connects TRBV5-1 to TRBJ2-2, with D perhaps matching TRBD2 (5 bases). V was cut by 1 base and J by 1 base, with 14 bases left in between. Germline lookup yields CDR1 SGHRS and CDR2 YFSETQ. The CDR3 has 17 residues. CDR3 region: CASSLIPGVQNTGELFF. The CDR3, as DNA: TGCGCCAGCAGCTTGATCCCCGGGGTACAGAACACCGGGGAGCTGTTTTTT. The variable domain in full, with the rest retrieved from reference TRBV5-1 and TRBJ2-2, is KAGVTQTPRYLIKTRGQQVTLSCSPISGHRSVSWYQQTPGQGLQFLFEYFSETQRNKGNFPGRFSGRQFSNSRSEMNVSTLELGDSALYLCASSLIPGVQNTGELFFGEGSRLTVL.